This T cell receptor beta chain was captured in a study of T cell repertoires in aging, cancer and after chemotherapy. The template was genomic DNA from peripheral blood, not RNA. Looked up from germline, CDR1 is LNHDA and CDR2 is SQIVND (reference sequence). This CDR3 is built from 16 residues. J lost 1 base, V lost 2 bases, and 6 bases had no gene match. A mixed TRB-A/B primer pool amplified rearranged TRB by multiplex touch-down PCR. In TCRdb, the multiplex PCR reads were re-called with MiXCR into one record per CDR3 protein. The table has thousands of distinct CDR3 sequences, approximately 40% seen once. In its sample, this clonotype was seen a few times.

The clonotype was recovered from a human donor in good health. The chain employs TRBV19 and TRBJ2-3; 7 nucleotides agree with TRBD2. Sequences were obtained from blood. CDR3 nucleotides: TGTGCCAGTAGTATAATGGCGGCGGGGGGCACAGATACGCAGTATTTT. Protein sequence: CASSIMAAGGTDTQYF.